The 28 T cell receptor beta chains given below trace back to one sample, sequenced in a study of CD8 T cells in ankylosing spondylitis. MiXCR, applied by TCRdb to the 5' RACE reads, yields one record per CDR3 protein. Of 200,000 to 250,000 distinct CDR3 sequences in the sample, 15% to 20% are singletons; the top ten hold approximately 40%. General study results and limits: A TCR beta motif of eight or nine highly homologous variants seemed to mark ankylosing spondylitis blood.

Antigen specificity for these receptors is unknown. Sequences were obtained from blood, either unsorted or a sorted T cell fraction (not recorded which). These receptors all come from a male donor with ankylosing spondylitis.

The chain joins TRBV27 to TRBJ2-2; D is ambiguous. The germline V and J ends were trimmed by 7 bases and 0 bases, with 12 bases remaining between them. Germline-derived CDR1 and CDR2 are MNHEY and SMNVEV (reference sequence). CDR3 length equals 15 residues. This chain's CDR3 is CASTSPGTNTGELFF. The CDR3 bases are TGTGCCAGCACTTCTCCCGGAACGAACACCGGGGAGCTGTTTTTT.

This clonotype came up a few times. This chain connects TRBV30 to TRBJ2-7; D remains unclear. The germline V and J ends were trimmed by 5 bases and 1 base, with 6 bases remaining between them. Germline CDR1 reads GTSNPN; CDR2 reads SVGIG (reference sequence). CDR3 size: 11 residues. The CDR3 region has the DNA TGTGCCTGGGCCGTTTCCTACGAGCAGTACTTC. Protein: CAWAVSYEQYF.

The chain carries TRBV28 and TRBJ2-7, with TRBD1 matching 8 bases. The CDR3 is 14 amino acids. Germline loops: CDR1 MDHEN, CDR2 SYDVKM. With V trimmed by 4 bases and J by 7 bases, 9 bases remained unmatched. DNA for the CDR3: TGTGCCAGCAGTTCCTTTGCAGGGGGCAATGAGCAGTACTTC. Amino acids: CASSSFAGGNEQYF.

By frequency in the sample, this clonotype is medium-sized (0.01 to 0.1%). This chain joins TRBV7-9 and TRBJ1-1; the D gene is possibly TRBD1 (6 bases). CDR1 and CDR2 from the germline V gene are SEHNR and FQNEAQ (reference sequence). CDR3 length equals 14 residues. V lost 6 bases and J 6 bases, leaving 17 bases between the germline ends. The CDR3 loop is CASRPRDTGAEAFF. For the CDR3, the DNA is TGTGCCAGCAGACCAAGGGACACGGGGGCTGAAGCTTTCTTT.

As DNA, the CDR3 is TGCGCCAGCAGCTTGGAGGGGATTGATCAGCCCCAGCATTTT. This codes for CASSLEGIDQPQHF. V and J are TRBV5-1 and TRBJ1-5, with TRBD1 as a possible D gene (5 bases). The V end was cut by 0 bases, the J end by 5 bases, with 9 bases between. This CDR3 is 14 amino acids long. Germline CDR1 is SGHRS and CDR2 is YFSETQ.

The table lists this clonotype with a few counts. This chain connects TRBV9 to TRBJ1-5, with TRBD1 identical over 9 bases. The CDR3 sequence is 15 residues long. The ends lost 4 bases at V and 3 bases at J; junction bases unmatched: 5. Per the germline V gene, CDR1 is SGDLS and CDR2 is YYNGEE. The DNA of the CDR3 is TGTGCCAGCAGCAAACAGGGGGCCTTCAATCAGCCCCAGCATTTT. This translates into CASSKQGAFNQPQHF. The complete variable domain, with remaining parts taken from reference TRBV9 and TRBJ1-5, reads DSGVTQTPKHLITATGQRVTLRCSPRSGDLSVYWYQQSLDQGLQFLIQYYNGEERAKGNILERFSAQQFPDLHSELNLSSLELGDSALYFCASSKQGAFNQPQHFGDGTRLSIL.

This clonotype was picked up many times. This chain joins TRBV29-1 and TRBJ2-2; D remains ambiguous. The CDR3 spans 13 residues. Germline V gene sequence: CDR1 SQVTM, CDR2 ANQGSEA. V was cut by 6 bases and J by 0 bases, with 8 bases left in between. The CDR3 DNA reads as TGCAGCGTAGCTGTGACGAACACCGGGGAGCTGTTTTTT. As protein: CSVAVTNTGELFF.

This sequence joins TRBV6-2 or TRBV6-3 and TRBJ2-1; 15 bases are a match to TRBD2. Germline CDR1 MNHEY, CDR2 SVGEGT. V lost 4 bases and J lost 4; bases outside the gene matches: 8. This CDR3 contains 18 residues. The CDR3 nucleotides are TGTGCCAGCAGTTGGGGACTAGCGGGAGGTCTTCCATACAATGAGCAGTTCTTC. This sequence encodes CASSWGLAGGLPYNEQFF.

The CDR3 sequence is CASILLNTEAFF. The CDR3 nucleotides are TGTGCCAGCATCCTTTTAAACACTGAAGCTTTCTTT. V gene TRBV7-9 combines with J gene TRBJ1-1; D unresolved. V shed 7 bases and J shed 2 bases, with 8 bases lying between them. This CDR3 has 12 amino acids. Germline V gene data show CDR1 as SEHNR and CDR2 as FQNEAQ (reference sequence). The full variable domain, in which reference TRBV7-9 and TRBJ1-1 provide the parts outside the CDR3, is DTGVSQNPRHKITKRGQNVTFRCDPISEHNRLYWYRQTLGQGPEFLTYFQNEAQLEKSRLLSDRFSAERPKGSFSTLEIQRTEQGDSAMYLCASILLNTEAFFGQGTRLTVV.

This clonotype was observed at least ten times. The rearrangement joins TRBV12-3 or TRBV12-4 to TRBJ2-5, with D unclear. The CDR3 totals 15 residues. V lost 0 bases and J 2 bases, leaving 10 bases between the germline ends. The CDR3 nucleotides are TGTGCCAGCAGTTTAGCGCTGTCTGGTCAAGAGACCCAGTACTTC. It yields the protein CASSLALSGQETQYF.

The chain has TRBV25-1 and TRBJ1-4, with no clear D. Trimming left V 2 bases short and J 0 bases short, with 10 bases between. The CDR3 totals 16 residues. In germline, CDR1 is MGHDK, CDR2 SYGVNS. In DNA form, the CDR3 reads TGTGCCAGCAGTGAAGGGCACCCTGCAACTAATGAAAAACTGTTTTTT. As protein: CASSEGHPATNEKLFF.

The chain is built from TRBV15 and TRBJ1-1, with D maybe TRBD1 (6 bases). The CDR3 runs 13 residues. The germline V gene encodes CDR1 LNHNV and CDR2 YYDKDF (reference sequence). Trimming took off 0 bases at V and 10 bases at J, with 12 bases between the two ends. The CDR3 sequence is CATSRDPGVPAFF. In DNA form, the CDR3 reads TGTGCCACCAGCAGAGATCCAGGGGTCCCAGCTTTCTTT.

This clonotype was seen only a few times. CDR3 nucleotide sequence: TGTGCCAGTAGTTCCAGCTCGAACACCGGGGAGCTGTTTTTT. Translated, it gives CASSSSSNTGELFF. The chain carries TRBV19 and TRBJ2-2; D remains ambiguous. CDR1 and CDR2 (germline): LNHDA, SQIVND (reference sequence). This CDR3 comprises 14 residues. The V end lost 5 bases, the J end lost 0 bases, and 7 bases lay between the germline ends.

In DNA, the CDR3 is TGCAGCGTGCAGACAGGAGCCACAGATACGCAGTATTTT. Its translation is CSVQTGATDTQYF. The V and J genes are TRBV29-1 and TRBJ2-3; TRBD1 is a possible D gene (6 bases). The V and J ends lost 6 bases and 2 bases respectively, with 12 bases between them. Germline V CDR1 and CDR2: SQVTM, ANQGSEA. The CDR3 extends over 13 amino acids.

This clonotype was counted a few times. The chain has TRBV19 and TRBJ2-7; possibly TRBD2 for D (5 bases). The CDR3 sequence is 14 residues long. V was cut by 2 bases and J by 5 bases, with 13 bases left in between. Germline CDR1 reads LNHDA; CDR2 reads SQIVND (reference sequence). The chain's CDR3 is CASSIQLEIHEQYF. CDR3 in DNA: TGTGCCAGTAGTATACAACTAGAAATCCACGAGCAGTACTTC.

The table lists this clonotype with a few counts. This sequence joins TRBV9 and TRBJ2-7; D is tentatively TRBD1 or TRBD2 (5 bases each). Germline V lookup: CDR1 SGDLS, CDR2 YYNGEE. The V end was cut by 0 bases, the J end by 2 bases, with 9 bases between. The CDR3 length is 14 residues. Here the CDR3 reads CASSVDGGAYEQYF. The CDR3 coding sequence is TGTGCCAGCAGCGTAGATGGGGGAGCCTACGAGCAGTACTTC.

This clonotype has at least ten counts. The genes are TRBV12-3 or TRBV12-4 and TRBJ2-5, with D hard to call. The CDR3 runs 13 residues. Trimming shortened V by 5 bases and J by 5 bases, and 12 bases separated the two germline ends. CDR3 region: CASSISEWETQYF. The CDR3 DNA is TGTGCCAGCAGTATATCTGAGTGGGAGACCCAGTACTTC.

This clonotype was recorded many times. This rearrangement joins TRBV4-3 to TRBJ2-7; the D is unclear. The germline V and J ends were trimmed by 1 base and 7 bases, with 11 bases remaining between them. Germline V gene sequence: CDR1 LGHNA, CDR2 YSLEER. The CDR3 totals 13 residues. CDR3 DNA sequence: TGCGCCAGCAGCCAAGGCCTAGTGAGGGAGCAGTACTTC. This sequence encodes CASSQGLVREQYF.

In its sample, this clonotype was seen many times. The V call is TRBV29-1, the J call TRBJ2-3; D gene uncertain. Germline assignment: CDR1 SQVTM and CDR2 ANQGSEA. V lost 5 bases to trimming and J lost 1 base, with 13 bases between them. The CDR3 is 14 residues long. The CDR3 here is CSVLLGQGTDTQYF. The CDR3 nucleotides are TGCAGCGTTCTTCTCGGCCAGGGCACAGATACGCAGTATTTT.

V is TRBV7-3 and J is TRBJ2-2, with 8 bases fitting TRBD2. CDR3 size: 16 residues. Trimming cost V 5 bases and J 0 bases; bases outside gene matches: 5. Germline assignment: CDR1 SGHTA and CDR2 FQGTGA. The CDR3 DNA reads TGTGCCAGCAGCACCCAGGGACTAGCGAACACCGGGGAGCTGTTTTTT. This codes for CASSTQGLANTGELFF.

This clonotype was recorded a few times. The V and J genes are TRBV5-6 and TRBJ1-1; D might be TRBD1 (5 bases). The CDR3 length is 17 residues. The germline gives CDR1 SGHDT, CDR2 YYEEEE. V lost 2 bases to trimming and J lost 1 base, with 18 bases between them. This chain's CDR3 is CASSLLGQGTANTEAFF. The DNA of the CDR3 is TGTGCCAGCAGCTTACTCGGGCAAGGGACGGCGAACACTGAAGCTTTCTTT.

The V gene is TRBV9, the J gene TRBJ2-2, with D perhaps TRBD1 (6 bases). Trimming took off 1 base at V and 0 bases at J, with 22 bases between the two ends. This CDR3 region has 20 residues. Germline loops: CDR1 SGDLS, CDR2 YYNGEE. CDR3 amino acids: CASSVSLSLQGTTNTGELFF. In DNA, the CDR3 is TGTGCCAGCAGCGTAAGCTTATCCCTACAGGGAACTACGAACACCGGGGAGCTGTTTTTT.

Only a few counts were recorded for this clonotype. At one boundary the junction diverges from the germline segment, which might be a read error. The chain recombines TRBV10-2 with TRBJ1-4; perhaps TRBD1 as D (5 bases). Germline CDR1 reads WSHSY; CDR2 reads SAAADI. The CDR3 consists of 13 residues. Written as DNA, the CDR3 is TGCGCCAGCAGTGAGTCCCAGGGCAGGCCTCATACGTTT. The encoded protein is CASSESQGRPHTF.

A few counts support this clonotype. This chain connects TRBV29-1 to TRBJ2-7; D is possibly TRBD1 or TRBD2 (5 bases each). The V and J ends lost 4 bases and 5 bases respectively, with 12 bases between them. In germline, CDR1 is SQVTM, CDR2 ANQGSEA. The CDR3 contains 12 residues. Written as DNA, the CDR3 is TGCAGCGTTGGGGTCCAGGGAGACGAGCAGTACTTC. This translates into CSVGVQGDEQYF.

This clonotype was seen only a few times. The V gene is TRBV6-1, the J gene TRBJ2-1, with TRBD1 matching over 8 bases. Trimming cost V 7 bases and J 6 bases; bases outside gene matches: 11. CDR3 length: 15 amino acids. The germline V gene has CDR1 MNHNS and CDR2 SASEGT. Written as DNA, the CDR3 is TGTGCCAGCACCGAGAGGACAGGGAGATCCAATGAGCAGTTCTTC. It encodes CASTERTGRSNEQFF.

CDR3 coding DNA: TGCGCCAGCAGCCAAGATGGGGCTAGCGGCGAGACCCAGTACTTC. It codes for CASSQDGASGETQYF. The rearrangement links TRBV4-1 to TRBJ2-5, with TRBD2 matching 7 bases. Germline CDR1 and CDR2: MGHRA and YSYEKL. Germline trimming cut 0 bases from V and 5 bases from J; bases unmatched to any gene: 6. The CDR3 extends over 15 amino acids.

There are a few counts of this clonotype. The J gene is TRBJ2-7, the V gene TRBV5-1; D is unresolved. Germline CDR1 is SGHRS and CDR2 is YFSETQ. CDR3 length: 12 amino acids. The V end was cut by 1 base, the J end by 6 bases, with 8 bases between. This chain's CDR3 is CASSLSGAEQYF. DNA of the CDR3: TGCGCCAGCAGCTTGTCAGGTGCCGAGCAGTACTTC.

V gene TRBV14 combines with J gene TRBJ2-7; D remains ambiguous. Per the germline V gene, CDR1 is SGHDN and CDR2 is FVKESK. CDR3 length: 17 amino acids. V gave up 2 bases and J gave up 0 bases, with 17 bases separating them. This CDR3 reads CASSQPDWQAGSYEQYF. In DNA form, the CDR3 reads TGTGCCAGCAGCCAACCCGACTGGCAGGCCGGCTCCTACGAGCAGTACTTC.